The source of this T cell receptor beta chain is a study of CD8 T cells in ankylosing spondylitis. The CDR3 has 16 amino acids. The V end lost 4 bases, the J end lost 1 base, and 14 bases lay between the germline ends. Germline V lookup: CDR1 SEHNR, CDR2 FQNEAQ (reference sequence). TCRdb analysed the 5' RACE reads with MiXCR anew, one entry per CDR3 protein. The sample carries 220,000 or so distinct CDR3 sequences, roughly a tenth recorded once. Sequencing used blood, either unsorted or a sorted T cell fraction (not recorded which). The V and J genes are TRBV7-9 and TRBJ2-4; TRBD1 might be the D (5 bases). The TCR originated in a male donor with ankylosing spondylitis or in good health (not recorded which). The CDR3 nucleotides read TGTGCCAGCAGCTACTTCCAGGGAACCGCCAAAAACATTCAGTACTTC. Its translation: CASSYFQGTAKNIQYF.